This T cell receptor (beta chain) came from a study of T cell responses to AZD1222 COVID-19 vaccine (dated by TCRdb to the early 2020s). Broadly, across the study: AZD1222 recipients given second doses at about 4 weeks or at about 12 weeks were pooled, since spike-specific TCR depth and breadth were not found to differ between the two schedules. TCR sequencing covered roughly 230 trial participants: 207 given two doses of AZD1222 and approximately 26 given two doses of MenACWY control vaccine. Trial participants were enrolled by age into subgroups of 18-55, 56-69 and 70-plus years, and around 140, 26 and 57 TCR-sequenced participants, respectively, were included in these subgroups.

The CDR3 regions of human TCRbeta chains were subjected to immunosequencing. Concerning the study's data processing: Repertoire TCRs were checked for matches against a reference library of SARS-CoV-2-specific TCRs that had been generated using the MIRA antigen-specificity platform. Breadth was defined as the fraction of unique TCRs that were SARS-CoV-2-associated, and depth was defined as the fraction of total T cells that were SARS-CoV-2-associated. Using the MIRA data, every spike-specific TCR was mapped to the spike region that the TCR reacted to and assigned to either a CD4 or a CD8 class. Log10-transformed breadth and depth values were compared by one-way ANOVA with Sidak's multiple comparisons tests. TCRdb carries this immuneACCESS record with in-frame sequences only. Its versions omit some clonotypes, under half of them owing to an unresolved V gene in the studies checked, with the rest unexplained. V, J and clone size were drawn from that table, and D and trimming were deduced from the DNA. The table for this sample lists approximately 130,000 clones; 90% of them were counted only once. The top ten clones comprise 7.2% of the sample.

Broad study findings and their caveats: In the small 56-69-year group, the increase in depth fell short of significance, most likely because of low power. The vaccine-associated CD4 TCRs covered the entire spike protein, and the dominant responses fell in regions 160-218 and 743-854. After two AZD1222 doses, spike-specific TCR breadth and depth were significantly higher than at day 0 and than in MenACWY recipients. Reportedly, close to half of the unique spike-specific TCRs recognized epitopes lying outside the regions that are mutated in the B.1.351 and B.1.1.7 variants. Participants were mostly white British and included more females than males, and it was suggested by the authors that clonal diversity may have been underestimated. Only six or seven AZD1222 recipients were SARS-CoV-2 seropositive at baseline, limiting conclusions about previously exposed vaccinees. Because no samples from the day 14 peak response were available, repertoires could be characterized only after the peak T cell response.

The sample's time point label is to be understood as: baseline before first vaccination. The vaccinee samples were drawn from two UK trials, COV001 and COV002, one of which was a single-blind randomized controlled phase 2/3 trial testing AZD1222 (ChAdOx1 nCoV-19) in healthy adults. For TCRbeta chain sequencing, PBMC samples from trial participants were taken at day 0 and at day 28 after the second dose. As concerns this clone: Its cognate antigen has yet to be identified. No base qualities exist here, and no much larger clone lies one base off it.

The sequencing here drew on peripheral blood, taken on day 0 of AZD1222 vaccination. The TCR originated in an adult in good health.

For the CDR3, the sequence is CASSEDYYNEQFF. The base sequence is TGTGCCAGCAGTGAGGACTACTACAATGAGCAGTTCTTC. The chain is assembled from TRBV2 and TRBJ2-1; matching of 6 bases hints at TRBD2 as the D gene. From cysteine to phenylalanine, the CDR3 is 13 amino acids long. The only DNA kept is the CDR3, 39 bases in frame from the first base. CDR1 and CDR2 are drawn from the germline V gene: SNHLY, FYNNEI. Relative to germline, V is 3 bases shorter and J is 3 bases shorter, with 6 bases between their ends.